Listed here is a single T cell receptor (beta chain). Per the germline V gene, CDR1 is SNHLY and CDR2 is FYNNEI. Unmatched junction bases numbered 9, after V lost 8 bases and J lost 1 base. There are 15 residues in the CDR3. These data come from a study of blood T cell repertoires in COVID-19. Study-level information: The cDNA or gDNA used as material had been derived from T cells, B-cell-depleted T cells, or PBMCs.

Authors' data handling: Cell counts per sample came from amplifying reference gene primers. Sequencing used immunoSEQ multiplex PCR; TCRdb keeps in-frame clones, though not all of them. V and J calls and clone size come straight from that table; D and trimming were deduced from the DNA. This sample yields over 250,000 clones, of which roughly 87% are seen a single time; about an eighth belongs to the top ten. The receptor comes from a human donor in a cohort sampled during active COVID-19. Specimen: peripheral blood. The rearrangement uses TRBV2 and TRBJ2-3, with 7 bases identical to TRBD1. The CDR3 sequence is CASYDRVGGTDTQYF. CDR3 sequence (DNA): TGTGCCAGCTATGACAGGGTCGGAGGCACAGATACGCAGTATTTT.